A selection of T cell receptor beta chains follows, all from one sample in a study of blood T cell repertoires in COVID-19. Libraries were prepared by immunoSEQ multiplex PCR; TCRdb keeps only in-frame clonotypes and omits some of them. Of a few hundred thousand clones listed, roughly nine tenths are singletons. Sequenced material: PBMCs or T cells enriched from blood (not recorded which). The receptors originated from a man under 40 who had recovered from COVID-19. Both conserved end residues are part of each CDR3. A D gene is named only where the DNA matches it firmly. Clone size is not always given. Where it is, it says once, few, many or a class for expanded clones.

>TRBD2|TRBJ2-7|.|TRBV18
TGTGCCAGCTCACCTCTAACTAGCGGAACCTCCTACGAGCAGTACTTC
CASSPLTSGTSYEQYF
>TRBD2|TRBJ2-1|.|TRBV6-5
TGTGCCAGCAGGAGTCCGGGACTAGCGGGAGGAAAGCAGTTCTTC
CASRSPGLAGGKQFF
>.|TRBJ1-2|.|TRBV12-3/TRBV12-4
TGTGCCAGCAGTTTAAGCCCGAACTATGGCTACACCTTC
CASSLSPNYGYTF
>.|TRBJ2-7|.|TRBV4-1
TGCGCCAGCAGTTCGACCGGGACCTACGAGCAGTACTTC
CASSSTGTYEQYF
>.|TRBJ1-5|.|TRBV6-5
TGTGCCAGCAGTTACTCGAGGAATAGCAATCAGCCCCAGCATTTT
CASSYSRNSNQPQHF
>TRBD2|TRBJ2-3|many|TRBV7-9
TGTGCCAGCAGCATGACTAGCGGGAGGGCCACAGATACGCAGTATTTT
CASSMTSGRATDTQYF
>.|TRBJ2-3|.|TRBV28
TGTGCCAGCAGTTTTGGGGAGCACGGAGATACGCAGTATTTT
CASSFGEHGDTQYF
>TRBD1|TRBJ1-5|.|TRBV4-1
TGCGCCAGCAGCCAAGATTCAGTGACAGGGTATCAGCCCCAGCATTTT
CASSQDSVTGYQPQHF
>.|TRBJ2-7|.|TRBV19
TGTGCCAGTAGTGTCCCGGGACACCTGGACGAGCAGTACTTC
CASSVPGHLDEQYF
>TRBD2|TRBJ2-7|.|TRBV3-1/TRBV3-2
TGTGCCAGCAGCCCTCATAGCGGGAGGGATATCGGGTCCTACGAGCAGTACTTC
CASSPHSGRDIGSYEQYF
>.|TRBJ2-7|.|TRBV20-1
TGCAGTGCTAGTTCGGAGGGTACCTACGAGCAGTACTTC
CSASSEGTYEQYF
>.|TRBJ1-5|.|TRBV28
TGTGCCAGCAGCATAAGCCGTGGACAGATTTATAGCAATCAGCCCCAGCATTTT
CASSISRGQIYSNQPQHF
>.|TRBJ2-5|.|TRBV5-1
TGCGCCAGCAGCCCGGGTACGGGAAAGGGAGAGACCCAGTACTTC
CASSPGTGKGETQYF
>.|TRBJ2-5|.|TRBV6-6
TGTGCCAGCATGGGGCAGGTACAAGAGACCCAGTACTTC
CASMGQVQETQYF
>.|TRBJ1-1|.|TRBV5-1
TGCGCCAGCGCCCCTGGCTCGTTGAACACTGAAGCTTTCTTT
CASAPGSLNTEAFF
>.|TRBJ2-7|.|TRBV30
TGTGCCTGGAGTACGGGACTTCCCTACGAGCAGTACTTC
CAWSTGLPYEQYF
>TRBD2|TRBJ2-6|.|TRBV19
TGTGCCAGTAGTATGACTAGCGGGAGGGTTGGGGCCAACGTCCTGACTTTC
CASSMTSGRVGANVLTF
>.|TRBJ1-4|few|TRBV7-9
TGTGCCAGCAGCTTAGTCTCTAATGAAAAACTGTTTTTT
CASSLVSNEKLFF
>.|TRBJ1-4|.|TRBV4-1
TGCGCCAGCAGCCAGTCCTCTACGGTGCAGGGTGAAAAACTGTTTTTT
CASSQSSTVQGEKLFF
>.|TRBJ2-7|.|TRBV7-9
TGTGCCAGCAGCTTAGTTGGGGAGGCTTTCGAGCAGTACTTC
CASSLVGEAFEQYF
>TRBD2|TRBJ2-7|.|TRBV6-5
TGTGCCAGCATGAGCGGGGCCTCCTACGAGCAGTACTTC
CASMSGASYEQYF
>.|TRBJ2-7|.|TRBV7-9
TGTGCCAGCAGCAGCAGGGACTCCTACGAGCAGTACTTC
CASSSRDSYEQYF
>TRBD1|TRBJ2-5|.|TRBV5-5
TGTGCCAGCAGCAAGGGACAGGGAGAAGAGACCCAGTACTTC
CASSKGQGEETQYF
>TRBD1|TRBJ1-1|.|TRBV30
TGTGCCTCCTCCGGGACAGGGCTTGGCACTGAAGCTTTCTTT
CASSGTGLGTEAFF
>TRBD1|TRBJ1-2|.|TRBV4-1
TGCGCCAGCAGCCCCGAGAGACAGGGGACCTATGGCTACACCTTC
CASSPERQGTYGYTF
>TRBD2|TRBJ2-3|.|TRBV6-5
TGTGCCAGCAGTTACTCGACAGCGGGAGCCGGAGATACGCAGTATTTT
CASSYSTAGAGDTQYF
>.|TRBJ2-3|.|TRBV10-3
TGTGCCAGCGCTCCGGGACAATCGGCAGATACGCAGTATTTT
CASAPGQSADTQYF
>.|TRBJ2-1|.|TRBV6-5
TGTGCCAGCATTCCCTCAGGGCGCCAGGCCGGGCTCTTC
CASIPSGRQAGLF
>TRBD1|TRBJ2-1|.|TRBV5-1
TGCGCCAGCAGCTTGGCTCCGACAGGGGGCAATGAGCAGTTCTTC
CASSLAPTGGNEQFF
>TRBD1|TRBJ2-7|.|TRBV6-5
TGTGCCAGCAACATACAGGGGGCTTCCTACGAGCAGTACTTC
CASNIQGASYEQYF
>TRBD1|TRBJ1-5|.|TRBV30
TGTGCCTGGGGTAAGACAGGGGAGGGAAGCAATCAGCCCCAGCATTTT
CAWGKTGEGSNQPQHF
>.|TRBJ1-2|.|TRBV5-8
TGTGCCAGCGCCCTGGGGCACAACTATGGCTACACCTTC
CASALGHNYGYTF
>.|TRBJ2-1|.|TRBV5-1
TGCGCCAGCAGCTTGGCGGTAAGCTCCTACAATGAGCAGTTCTTC
CASSLAVSSYNEQFF
>.|TRBJ1-1|once|TRBV3-1/TRBV3-2
TGTGCCAGCAGCAACCGGGACATCATCCTCACTGAAGCTTTCTTT
CASSNRDIILTEAFF
>.|TRBJ2-3|.|TRBV29-1
TGCAGCGTTGAAGTAGGGAGTGGGACAGATACGCAGTATTTT
CSVEVGSGTDTQYF
>.|TRBJ2-7|.|TRBV23-1
TGCGCCAGCAGTCGGCGGGGAATCAACGAGCAGTACTTC
CASSRRGINEQYF
>TRBD1|TRBJ1-6|.|TRBV7-2
TGTGCCAGCAGCCGGACAGGGGATTCACCCCTCCACTTT
CASSRTGDSPLHF
>TRBD2|TRBJ2-3|.|TRBV30
TGTGCCTGGACCCTGGGACTAGCGGGTGTTACGCAGTATTTT
CAWTLGLAGVTQYF
>.|TRBJ2-3|.|TRBV19
TGTGCCAGTAGAGCCTTAAGCTTAGATACGCAGTATTTT
CASRALSLDTQYF
>TRBD1|TRBJ2-7|.|TRBV2
TGTGCCAGCAGGGCGACAGGGGTCATGTACGAGCAGTACTTC
CASRATGVMYEQYF
>TRBD1|TRBJ1-2|.|TRBV19
TGTGCCAGTATCCGACCGGGACAGGGCATCTATGGCTACACCTTC
CASIRPGQGIYGYTF
>TRBD2|TRBJ2-7|.|TRBV28
TGTGCCAGCAGTCCTTTTCGACGGGGGGATTACGAGCAGTACTTC
CASSPFRRGDYEQYF
>.|TRBJ1-1|.|TRBV29-1
TGCAGCGTTGCCGGGTTTGAAGCTTTCTTT
CSVAGFEAFF
>TRBD2|TRBJ2-1|.|TRBV27
TGTGCCAGCAGTTTCGTAGCGGGGAGCTCCTACAATGAGCAGTTCTTC
CASSFVAGSSYNEQFF
>TRBD2|TRBJ2-7|.|TRBV9
TGTGCCAGCAGCGTAGCGGGGACTACCCCCTACGAGCAGTACTTC
CASSVAGTTPYEQYF
>TRBD1|TRBJ1-1|.|TRBV18
TGTGCCAGCTCACCGGGACAGGGGGCAGTCACTGAAGCTTTCTTT
CASSPGQGAVTEAFF
>.|TRBJ1-3|.|TRBV11-3
TGTGCCACCGCGACAGGAGCCGAACGATACACCATATATTTT
CATATGAERYTIYF
>.|TRBJ2-7|.|TRBV4-1
TGCGCCAGCAGCCAAGTGGACAGACCCTACGAGCAGTACTTC
CASSQVDRPYEQYF
>TRBD2|TRBJ2-1|.|TRBV3-1/TRBV3-2
TGTGCCAGCAGCCACGGACTAGCGGGATACAATGAGCAGTTCTTC
CASSHGLAGYNEQFF
>.|TRBJ2-1|once|TRBV19
TGTGCCAGTAGTATAGGCCTAGCACCTTACAATGAGCAGTTCTTC
CASSIGLAPYNEQFF